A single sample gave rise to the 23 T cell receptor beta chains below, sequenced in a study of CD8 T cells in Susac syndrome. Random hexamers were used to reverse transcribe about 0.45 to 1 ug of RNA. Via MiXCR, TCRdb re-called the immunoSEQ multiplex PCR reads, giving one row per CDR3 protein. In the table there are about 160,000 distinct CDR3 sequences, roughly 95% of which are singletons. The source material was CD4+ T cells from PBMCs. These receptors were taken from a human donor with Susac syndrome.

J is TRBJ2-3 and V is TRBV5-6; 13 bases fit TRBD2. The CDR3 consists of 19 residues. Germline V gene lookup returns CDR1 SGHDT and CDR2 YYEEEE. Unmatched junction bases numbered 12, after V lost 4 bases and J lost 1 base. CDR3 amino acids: CASSRTSGRAEFGTDTQYF. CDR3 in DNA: TGTGCCAGCAGCCGCACTAGCGGGAGGGCCGAGTTTGGCACAGATACGCAGTATTTT.

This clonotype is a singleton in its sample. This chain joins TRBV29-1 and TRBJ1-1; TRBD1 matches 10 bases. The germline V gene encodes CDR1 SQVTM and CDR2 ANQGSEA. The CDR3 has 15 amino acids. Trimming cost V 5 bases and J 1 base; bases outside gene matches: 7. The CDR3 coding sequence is TGCAGCGTTTCCGGGGACAGGGGCACGAACACTGAAGCTTTCTTT. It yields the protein CSVSGDRGTNTEAFF.

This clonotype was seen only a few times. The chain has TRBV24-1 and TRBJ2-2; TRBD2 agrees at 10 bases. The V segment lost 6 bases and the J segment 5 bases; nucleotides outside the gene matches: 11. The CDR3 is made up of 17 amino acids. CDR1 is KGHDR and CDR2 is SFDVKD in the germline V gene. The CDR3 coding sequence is TGTGCCACCAGTTCAGAAATCCCTAGCGGGAGAACCGGGGAGCTGTTTTTT. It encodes CATSSEIPSGRTGELFF.

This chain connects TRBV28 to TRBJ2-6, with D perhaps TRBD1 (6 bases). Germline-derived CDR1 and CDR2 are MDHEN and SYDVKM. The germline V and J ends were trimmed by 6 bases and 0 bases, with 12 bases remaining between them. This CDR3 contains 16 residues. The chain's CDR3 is CASRSGQISGANVLTF. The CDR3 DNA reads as TGTGCCAGCAGGTCGGGACAAATCTCTGGGGCCAACGTCCTGACTTTC.

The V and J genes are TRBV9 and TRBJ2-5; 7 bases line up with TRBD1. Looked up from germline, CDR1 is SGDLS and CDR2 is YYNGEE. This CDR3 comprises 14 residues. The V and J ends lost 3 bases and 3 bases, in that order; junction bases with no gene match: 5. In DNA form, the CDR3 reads TGTGCCAGCAGCGCACAAACAGGGGAAGAGACCCAGTACTTC. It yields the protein CASSAQTGEETQYF.

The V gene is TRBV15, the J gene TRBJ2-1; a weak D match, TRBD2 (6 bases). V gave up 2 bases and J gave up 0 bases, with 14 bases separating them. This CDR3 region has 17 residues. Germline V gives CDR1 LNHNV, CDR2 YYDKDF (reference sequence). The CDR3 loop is CATSRRLTGASYNEQFF. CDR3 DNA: TGTGCCACCAGCAGACGGCTGACGGGAGCCTCCTACAATGAGCAGTTCTTC.

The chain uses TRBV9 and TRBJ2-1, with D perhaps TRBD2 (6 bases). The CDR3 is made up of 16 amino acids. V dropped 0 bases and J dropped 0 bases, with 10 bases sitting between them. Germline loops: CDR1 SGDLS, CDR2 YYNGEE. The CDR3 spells CASSVDSGGSYNEQFF. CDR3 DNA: TGTGCCAGCAGCGTAGATAGCGGCGGCTCCTACAATGAGCAGTTCTTC.

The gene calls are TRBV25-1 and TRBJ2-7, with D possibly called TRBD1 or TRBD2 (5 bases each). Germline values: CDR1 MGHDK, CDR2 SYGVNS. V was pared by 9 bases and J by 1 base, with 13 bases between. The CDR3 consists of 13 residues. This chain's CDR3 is CASGGTPSYEQYF. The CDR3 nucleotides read TGTGCCAGTGGGGGAACGCCTTCCTACGAGCAGTACTTC.

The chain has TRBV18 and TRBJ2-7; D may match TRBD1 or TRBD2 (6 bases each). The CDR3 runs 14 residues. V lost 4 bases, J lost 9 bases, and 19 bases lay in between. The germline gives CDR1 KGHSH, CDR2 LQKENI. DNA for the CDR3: TGTGCCAGCTCACAACGGGACACCTCCGGGGGGCAGTACGTC. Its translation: CASSQRDTSGGQYV.

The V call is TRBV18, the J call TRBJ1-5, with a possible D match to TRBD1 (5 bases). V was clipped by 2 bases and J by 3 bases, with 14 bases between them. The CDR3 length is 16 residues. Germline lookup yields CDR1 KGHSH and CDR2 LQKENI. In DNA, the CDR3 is TGTGCCAGCTCACCAAATATACAGGAGTACAATCAGCCCCAGCATTTT. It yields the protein CASSPNIQEYNQPQHF.

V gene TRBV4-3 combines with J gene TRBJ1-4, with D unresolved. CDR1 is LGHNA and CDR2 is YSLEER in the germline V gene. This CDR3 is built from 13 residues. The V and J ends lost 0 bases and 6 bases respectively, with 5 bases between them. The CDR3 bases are TGCGCCAGCAGCCAAGATCTTTATGAAAAACTGTTTTTT. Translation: CASSQDLYEKLFF.

The CDR3 protein is CSVDKERNGYTF. Written as DNA, the CDR3 is TGCAGCGTTGATAAGGAGAGGAATGGCTACACCTTC. V is TRBV29-1 and J is TRBJ1-2; D not resolved. This CDR3 contains 12 residues. CDR1 is SQVTM and CDR2 is ANQGSEA in the germline V gene. V lost 3 bases and J 6 bases, leaving 11 bases between the germline ends.

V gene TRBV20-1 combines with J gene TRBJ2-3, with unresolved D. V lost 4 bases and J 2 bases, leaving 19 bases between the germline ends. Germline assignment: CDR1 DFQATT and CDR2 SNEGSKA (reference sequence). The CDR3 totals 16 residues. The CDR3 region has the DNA TGCAGTGCTACCCAGCGACTCGCGGCCAACACAGATACGCAGTATTTT. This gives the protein CSATQRLAANTDTQYF.

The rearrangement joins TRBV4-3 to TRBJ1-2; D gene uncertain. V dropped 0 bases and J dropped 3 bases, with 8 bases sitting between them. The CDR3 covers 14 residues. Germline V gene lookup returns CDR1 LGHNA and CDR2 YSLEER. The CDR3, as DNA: TGCGCCAGCAGCCAAGAGGGGTATGACTATGGCTACACCTTC. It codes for CASSQEGYDYGYTF.

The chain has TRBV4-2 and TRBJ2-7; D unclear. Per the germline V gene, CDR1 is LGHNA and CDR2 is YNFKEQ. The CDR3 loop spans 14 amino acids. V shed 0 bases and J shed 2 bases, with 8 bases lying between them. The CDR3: CASSQEVSTYEQYF. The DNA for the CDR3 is TGTGCCAGCAGCCAAGAGGTGTCGACCTACGAGCAGTACTTC.

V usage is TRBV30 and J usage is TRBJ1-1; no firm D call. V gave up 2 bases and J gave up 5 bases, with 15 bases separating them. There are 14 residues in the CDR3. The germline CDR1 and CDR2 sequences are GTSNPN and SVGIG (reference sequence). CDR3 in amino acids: CAWSSRGGRTEAFF. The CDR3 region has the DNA TGTGCCTGGAGTAGCCGGGGAGGTCGAACTGAAGCTTTCTTT.

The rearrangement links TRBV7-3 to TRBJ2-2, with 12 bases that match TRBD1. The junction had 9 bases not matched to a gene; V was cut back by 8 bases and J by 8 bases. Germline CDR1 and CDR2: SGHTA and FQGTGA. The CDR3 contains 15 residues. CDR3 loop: CASSHRDRGLGELFF. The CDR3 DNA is TGTGCCAGCTCCCACCGGGACAGGGGGCTGGGGGAGCTGTTTTTT.

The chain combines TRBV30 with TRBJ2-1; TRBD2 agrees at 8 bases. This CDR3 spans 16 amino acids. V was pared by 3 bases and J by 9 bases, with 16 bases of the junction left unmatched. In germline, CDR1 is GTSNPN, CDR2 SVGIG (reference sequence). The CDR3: CAWSPPGAGVTGEQFF. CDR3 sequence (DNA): TGTGCCTGGAGCCCCCCGGGAGCGGGAGTCACTGGTGAGCAGTTCTTC.

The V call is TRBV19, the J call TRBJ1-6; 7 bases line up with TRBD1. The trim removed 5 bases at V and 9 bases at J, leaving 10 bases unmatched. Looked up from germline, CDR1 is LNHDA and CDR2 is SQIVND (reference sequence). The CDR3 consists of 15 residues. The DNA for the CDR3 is TGTGCCAGTAGTGGACAGGAGAGCCCGACTTCACCCCTCCACTTT. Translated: CASSGQESPTSPLHF.

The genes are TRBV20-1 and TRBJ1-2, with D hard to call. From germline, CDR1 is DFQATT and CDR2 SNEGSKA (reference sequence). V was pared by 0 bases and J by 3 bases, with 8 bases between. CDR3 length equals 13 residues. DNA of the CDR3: TGCAGTGCTAGAGATCCCCCGGACTATGGCTACACCTTC. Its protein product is CSARDPPDYGYTF.

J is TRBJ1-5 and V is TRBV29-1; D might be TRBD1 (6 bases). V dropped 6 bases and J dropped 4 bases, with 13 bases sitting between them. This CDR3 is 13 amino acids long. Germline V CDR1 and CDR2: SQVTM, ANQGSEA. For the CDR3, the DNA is TGCAGCGTCCGGGACACGGTGAATCAGCCCCAGCATTTT. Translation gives CSVRDTVNQPQHF.

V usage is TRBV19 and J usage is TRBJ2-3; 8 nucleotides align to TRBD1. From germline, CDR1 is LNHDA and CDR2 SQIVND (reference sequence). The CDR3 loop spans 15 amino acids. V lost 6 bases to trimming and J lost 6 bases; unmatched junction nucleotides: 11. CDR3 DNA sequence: TGTGCCAGTAGAACTACCGAGGACAGGGTGGATACGCAGTATTTT. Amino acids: CASRTTEDRVDTQYF.

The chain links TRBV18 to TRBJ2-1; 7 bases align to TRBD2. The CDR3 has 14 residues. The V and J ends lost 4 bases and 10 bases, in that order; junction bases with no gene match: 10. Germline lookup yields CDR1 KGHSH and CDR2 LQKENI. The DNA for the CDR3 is TGTGCCAGCTCACTTCAGCGGGGAATTCGCGAGCAGTTCTTC. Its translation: CASSLQRGIREQFF.